Following are 18 T cell receptor beta chains from one sample sequenced in a study of blood T cells in healthy people across ages. Then a second PCR, running roughly 7 to 11 cycles, was carried out with a sample-barcoded 5' primer and a J-beta primer mix. TCRdb redid the calling of the 5' RACE reads with MiXCR, one entry per CDR3 protein. The sample includes hundreds of thousands of distinct CDR3 sequences, 46% of them seen just once. Input material: blood. Every receptor here comes from a man older than 75 in good health.

The V gene is TRBV4-3, the J gene TRBJ2-3; weak D call: TRBD2 (7 bases). Trimming left V 0 bases short and J 8 bases short, with 15 bases between. Per germline, CDR1 LGHNA and CDR2 YSLEER. The CDR3 length is 15 residues. This chain's CDR3 is CASSQDTGRGGTQYF. CDR3 DNA sequence: TGCGCCAGCAGCCAAGACACAGGGAGGGGGGGTACGCAGTATTTT.

This chain links TRBV12-3 or TRBV12-4 with TRBJ2-1, with TRBD2 matching over 9 bases. The CDR3 spans 14 residues. V dropped 7 bases and J dropped 7; count of bases not matched to a gene: 8. The CDR3, as DNA: TGTGCCAGCACCCTCGGACTAGCGTCGAATGAGCAGTTCTTC. This sequence encodes CASTLGLASNEQFF.

The chain uses TRBV15 and TRBJ2-1; 11 nucleotides match TRBD2. Germline CDR1 LNHNV, CDR2 YYDKDF (reference sequence). Trimming took 1 base from V and 7 from J; bases not matched to a gene: 12. This CDR3 has 18 amino acids. The CDR3 loop is CATSRGVLAGGRGNEQFF. In DNA, the CDR3 is TGTGCCACCAGCAGAGGAGTGCTAGCGGGAGGCCGGGGTAATGAGCAGTTCTTC.

This clonotype was seen only a few times. This chain connects TRBV7-2 to TRBJ2-2; D not resolved. In germline, CDR1 is SGHTA, CDR2 FQGNSA. The CDR3 has 14 residues. Between the trimmed V and J ends, which lost 0 bases and 1 base, there was a span of 3 bases. The CDR3: CASSLAKNTGELFF. In DNA, the CDR3 is TGTGCCAGCAGCTTAGCGAAGAACACCGGGGAGCTGTTTTTT.

In this sample, this clonotype turned up a few times. The V gene is TRBV5-1, the J gene TRBJ2-7, with D maybe TRBD2 (6 bases). The CDR3 sequence is 17 residues long. CDR1 SGHRS and CDR2 YFSETQ come from the germline V gene. V gave up 5 bases and J gave up 6 bases, with 27 bases separating them. This CDR3 is CASRLLEGPRSVSEQYF. DNA for the CDR3: TGCGCCAGCAGGCTACTGGAGGGGCCGCGATCAGTTTCCGAGCAGTACTTC.

The V call is TRBV4-3, the J call TRBJ2-6; 8 bases line up with TRBD1. V lost 3 bases and J lost 3; bases outside the gene matches: 7. The germline V gene has CDR1 LGHNA and CDR2 YSLEER. The CDR3 spans 17 residues. The CDR3 sequence: CASSQRTGSGGANVLTF. The CDR3 nucleotides are TGCGCCAGCAGCCAGAGGACAGGGTCGGGTGGGGCCAACGTCCTGACTTTC.

With regard to this clonotype: Just one base apart from a much larger clone, this may be a read error. The V call is TRBV20-1, the J call TRBJ2-7; 7 nucleotides line up with TRBD1. The end of the DNA fits TRBJ2-5 better, so the J call may be wrong. Germline V gives CDR1 DFQATT, CDR2 SNEGSKA (reference sequence). The CDR3 is 13 amino acids. This chain's CDR3 is CSARGTDRETQYF. The CDR3 region has the DNA TGCAGTGCTAGGGGGACAGATCGAGAGACCCAGTACTTC.

The chain couples TRBV5-1 to TRBJ1-6; D gene uncertain. The germline V gene has CDR1 SGHRS and CDR2 YFSETQ. Trimming cost V 4 bases and J 5 bases, with 10 bases left between them. The CDR3 totals 14 residues. The CDR3 DNA reads TGCGCCAGCAGCCCTGACGGGCATAATTCACCCCTCCACTTT. It translates to CASSPDGHNSPLHF.

In its sample, this clonotype was seen many times. V gene TRBV7-8 combines with J gene TRBJ2-1; TRBD2 aligns across 7 bases. Germline V gives CDR1 SGHVS, CDR2 FQNEAQ. With V trimmed by 5 bases and J by 9 bases, 4 bases remained unmatched. The CDR3 is made up of 12 amino acids. The CDR3 nucleotides are TGTGCCAGCAGCCCGGGACTACCTGAGCAGTTCTTC. It codes for CASSPGLPEQFF.

The rearrangement links TRBV7-9 to TRBJ2-5; TRBD2 matches at 8 bases. The J call may be wrong; the DNA end is better matched by TRBJ2-7. The CDR3 spans 14 residues. Germline V gene sequence: CDR1 SEHNR, CDR2 FQNEAQ (reference sequence). CDR3 coding DNA: TGTGCCAGCAGCTTAAGCGGGAGCAAACACGAGCAGTACTTC. Translating gives CASSLSGSKHEQYF.

This clonotype has a handful of counts. The chain employs TRBV7-2 and TRBJ2-3; either TRBD1 or TRBD2 may supply D (5 bases each). CDR3 length: 18 amino acids. V was shortened by 3 bases and J by 2 bases, with 21 bases between the two germline ends. Germline V gene sequence: CDR1 SGHTA, CDR2 FQGNSA. Here the CDR3 reads CASSFRPGRRGNTDTQYF. The CDR3 DNA is TGTGCCAGCAGCTTCCGCCCGGGACGGCGAGGGAACACAGATACGCAGTATTTT.

The chain links TRBV27 to TRBJ1-5; D is undetermined. Looked up from germline, CDR1 is MNHEY and CDR2 is SMNVEV (reference sequence). V was pared by 2 bases and J by 2 bases, with 7 bases between. The CDR3 covers 14 residues. Here the CDR3 reads CASSLRPGNQPQHF. The DNA of the CDR3 is TGTGCCAGCAGTTTACGTCCGGGCAATCAGCCCCAGCATTTT.

This sequence joins TRBV24-1 and TRBJ2-1; 7 positions agree with TRBD2. This CDR3 has 13 amino acids. The germline V gene encodes CDR1 KGHDR and CDR2 SFDVKD. After removal of 8 bases from V and 2 bases from J, the junction contained 2 bases not matched to a gene. The chain's CDR3 is CATMGLTYNEQFF. The CDR3 region has the DNA TGTGCCACCATGGGACTAACCTACAATGAGCAGTTCTTC.

Remarks on this clonotype: A much more abundant neighbour one base away suggests this may be a read error. The J gene is TRBJ2-7, the V gene TRBV12-3 or TRBV12-4; possibly TRBD1 for D (6 bases). CDR3 length: 13 residues. CDR3 DNA sequence: TGTGCCAGCACACAGGGTATTTGGGAGACCCAGCACTTC. As protein: CASTQGIWETQHF.

This sequence joins TRBV12-3 or TRBV12-4 and TRBJ1-5, with a tentative D call TRBD1 (6 bases). V was trimmed by 7 bases and J by 4 bases, leaving 17 bases between them. This CDR3 is 15 amino acids long. The CDR3 DNA follows: TGTGCCAGCAAACAACAGGGAACTGTAAATCAGCCCCAGCATTTT. It specifies CASKQQGTVNQPQHF.

For this clonotype: The germline gene is not matched at one end of the junction; a read error may be the cause. The chain employs TRBV4-3 and TRBJ1-6, with D tentatively TRBD1 (5 bases). Germline CDR1 LGHNA, CDR2 YSLEER. CDR3 length equals 15 residues. CDR3 amino acids: CASNQEGGVGSPLHF. The CDR3 DNA reads as TGCGCCAGCAACCAAGAAGGAGGGGTAGGGTCACCCCTCCACTTT.

This clonotype was observed a few times. The rearrangement links TRBV11-3 to TRBJ2-7, with D possibly matching TRBD1 (6 bases). Trimming removed 2 bases from V and 1 base from J, with 9 bases in between. Germline CDR1 is SGHNT and CDR2 is YENEEA. This CDR3 comprises 14 residues. CDR3 in DNA: TGTGCCAGCAGCTTACCGGGACAATCCTACGAGCAGTACTTC. Protein: CASSLPGQSYEQYF.

The chain links TRBV20-1 to TRBJ2-3, with TRBD2 matching over 14 bases. This CDR3 is 15 amino acids long. After removal of 3 bases from V and 7 bases from J, the junction contained 6 bases not matched to a gene. Germline lookup yields CDR1 DFQATT and CDR2 SNEGSKA (reference sequence). CDR3 bases: TGCAGTGCTAGGGAGACTAGCGGGAGGGTAAATACGCAGTATTTT. Amino acids: CSARETSGRVNTQYF.